Sequencing of this T cell receptor beta chain was carried out in a study of blood T cell repertoires in COVID-19. The J segment lost 1 base and the V segment lost 1 base, leaving 1 base of the junction unmatched. CDR1 is SGHAT and CDR2 is FQNNGV in the germline V gene. This CDR3 is 15 amino acids long. Per the original data handling: Estimation of nucleated cell counts was performed using reference gene primer amplification. Clones were read by immunoSEQ multiplex PCR, and TCRdb kept only the in-frame ones, dropping some. Clonal size and the V and J genes are those of that table, whereas D and trimming came from the DNA. The sample has about 58,000 clones; approximately 86% are singletons.

This TCR came from a woman in her 70s with active COVID-19. The V gene is TRBV11-2, the J gene TRBJ2-5; 9 bases match TRBD2. Sequencing input: peripheral blood. CDR3 sequence: CASSLVLAGQETQYF. CDR3 coding DNA: TGTGCCAGCAGCTTAGTACTAGCGGGCCAAGAGACCCAGTACTTC.